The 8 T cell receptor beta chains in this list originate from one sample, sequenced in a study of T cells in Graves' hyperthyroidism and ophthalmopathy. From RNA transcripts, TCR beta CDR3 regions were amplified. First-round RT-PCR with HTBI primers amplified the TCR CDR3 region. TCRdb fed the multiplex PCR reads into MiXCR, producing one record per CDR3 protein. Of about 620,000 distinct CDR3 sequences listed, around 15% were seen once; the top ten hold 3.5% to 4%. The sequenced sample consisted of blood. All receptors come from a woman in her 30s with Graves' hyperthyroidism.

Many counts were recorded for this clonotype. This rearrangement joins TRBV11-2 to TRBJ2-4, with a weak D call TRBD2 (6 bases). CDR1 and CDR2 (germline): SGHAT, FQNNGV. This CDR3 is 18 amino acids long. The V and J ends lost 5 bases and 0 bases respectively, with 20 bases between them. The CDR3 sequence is CASSPSGGPDLAKNIQYF. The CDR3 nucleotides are TGTGCCAGCAGCCCCTCCGGAGGGCCCGACCTAGCCAAAAACATTCAGTACTTC.

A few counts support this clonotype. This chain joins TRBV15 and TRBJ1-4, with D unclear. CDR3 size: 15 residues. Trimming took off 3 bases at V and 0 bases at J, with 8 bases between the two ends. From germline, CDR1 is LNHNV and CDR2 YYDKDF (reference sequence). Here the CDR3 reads CATSRDGTTNEKLFF. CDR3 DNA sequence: TGTGCCACCAGCAGGGACGGGACAACTAATGAAAAACTGTTTTTT.

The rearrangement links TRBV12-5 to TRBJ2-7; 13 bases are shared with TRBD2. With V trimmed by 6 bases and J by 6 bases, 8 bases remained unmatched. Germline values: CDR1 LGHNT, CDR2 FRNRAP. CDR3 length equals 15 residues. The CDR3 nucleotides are TGTGCTAGTGGCCAAGGGGGACTAGCGGGGTCCGAGCAGTACTTC. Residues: CASGQGGLAGSEQYF.

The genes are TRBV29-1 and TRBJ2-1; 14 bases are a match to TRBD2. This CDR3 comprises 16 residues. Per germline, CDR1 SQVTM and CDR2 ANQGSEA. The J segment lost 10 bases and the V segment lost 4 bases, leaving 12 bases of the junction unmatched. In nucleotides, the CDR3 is TGCAGCGTTGGGTCAGCCGGGACTAGCGGGAGTACCGAGCAGTTCTTC. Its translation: CSVGSAGTSGSTEQFF.

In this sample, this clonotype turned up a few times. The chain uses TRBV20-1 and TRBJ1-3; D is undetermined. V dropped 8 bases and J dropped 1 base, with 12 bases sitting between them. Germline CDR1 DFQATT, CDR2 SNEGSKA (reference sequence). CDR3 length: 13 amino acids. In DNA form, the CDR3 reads TGCAGTTCCCGGTGGGGTTCTGGAAACACCATATATTTT. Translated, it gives CSSRWGSGNTIYF.

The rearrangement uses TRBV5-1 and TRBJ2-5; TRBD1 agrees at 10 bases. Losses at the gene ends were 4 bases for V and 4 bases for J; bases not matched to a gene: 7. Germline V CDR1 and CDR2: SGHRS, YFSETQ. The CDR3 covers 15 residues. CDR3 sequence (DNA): TGCGCCAGCAGCATTACCGACAGGGGGCTAGAGACCCAGTACTTC. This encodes CASSITDRGLETQYF.

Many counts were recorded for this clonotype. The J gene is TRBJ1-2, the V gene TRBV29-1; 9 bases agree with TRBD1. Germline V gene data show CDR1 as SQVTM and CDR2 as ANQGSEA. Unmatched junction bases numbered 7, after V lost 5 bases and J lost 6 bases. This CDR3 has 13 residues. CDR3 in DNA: TGCAGCGTTTCCCAAGGACAGGGGAATGGCTACACCTTC. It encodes CSVSQGQGNGYTF.

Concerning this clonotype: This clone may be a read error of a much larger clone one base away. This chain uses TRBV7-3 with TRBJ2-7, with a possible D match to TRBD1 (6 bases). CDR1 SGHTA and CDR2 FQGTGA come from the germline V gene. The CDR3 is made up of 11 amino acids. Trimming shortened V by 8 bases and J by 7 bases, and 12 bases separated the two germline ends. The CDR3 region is CASGAGAEQYF. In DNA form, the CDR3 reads TGTGCCAGCGGGGCAGGGGCTGAGCAGTACTTC.